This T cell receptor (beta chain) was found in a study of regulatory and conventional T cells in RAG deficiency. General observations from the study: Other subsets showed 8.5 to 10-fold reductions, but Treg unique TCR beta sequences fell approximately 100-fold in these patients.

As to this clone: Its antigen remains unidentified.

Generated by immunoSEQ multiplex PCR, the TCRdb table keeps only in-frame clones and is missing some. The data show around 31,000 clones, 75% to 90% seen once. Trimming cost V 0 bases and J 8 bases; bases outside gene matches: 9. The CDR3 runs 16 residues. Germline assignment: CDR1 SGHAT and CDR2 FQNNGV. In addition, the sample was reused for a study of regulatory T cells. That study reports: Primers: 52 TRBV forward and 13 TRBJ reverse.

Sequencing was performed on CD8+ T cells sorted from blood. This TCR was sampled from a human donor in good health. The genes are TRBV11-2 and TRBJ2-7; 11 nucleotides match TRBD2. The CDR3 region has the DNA TGTGCCAGCAGCTTAGATCTAACTAGCGGGAGTGAACAGCAGTACTTC. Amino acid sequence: CASSLDLTSGSEQQYF.